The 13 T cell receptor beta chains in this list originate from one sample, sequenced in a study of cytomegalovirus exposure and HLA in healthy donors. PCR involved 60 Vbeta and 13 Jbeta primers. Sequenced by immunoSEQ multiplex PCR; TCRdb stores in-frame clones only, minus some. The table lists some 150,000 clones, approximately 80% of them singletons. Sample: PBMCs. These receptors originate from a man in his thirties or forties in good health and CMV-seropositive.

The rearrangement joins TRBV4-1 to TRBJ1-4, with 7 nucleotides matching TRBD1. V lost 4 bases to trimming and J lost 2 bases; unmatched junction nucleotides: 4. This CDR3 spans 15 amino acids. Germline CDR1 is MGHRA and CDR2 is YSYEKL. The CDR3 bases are TGCGCCAGCAGCCTAACAGGGGTTACTAATGAAAAACTGTTTTTT. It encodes CASSLTGVTNEKLFF.

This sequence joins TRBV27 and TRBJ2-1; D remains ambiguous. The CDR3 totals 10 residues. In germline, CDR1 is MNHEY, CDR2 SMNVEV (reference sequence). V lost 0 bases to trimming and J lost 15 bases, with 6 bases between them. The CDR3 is CASSLSRLFF. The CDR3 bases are TGTGCCAGCAGTTTATCGCGGTTGTTCTTC.

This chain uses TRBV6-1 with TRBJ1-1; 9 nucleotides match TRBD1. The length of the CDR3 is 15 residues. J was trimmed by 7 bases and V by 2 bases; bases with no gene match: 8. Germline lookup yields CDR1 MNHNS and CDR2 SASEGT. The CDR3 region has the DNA TGTGCCAGCAGTGAATGGGGGACAGGGTTTGGTGAAGCTTTCTTT. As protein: CASSEWGTGFGEAFF.

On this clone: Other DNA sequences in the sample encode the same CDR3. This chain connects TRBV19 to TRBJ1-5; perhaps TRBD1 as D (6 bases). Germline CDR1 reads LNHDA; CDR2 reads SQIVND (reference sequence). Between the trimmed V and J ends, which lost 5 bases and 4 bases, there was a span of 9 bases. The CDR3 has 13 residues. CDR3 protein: CASSGTGNQPQHF. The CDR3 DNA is TGTGCCAGTAGTGGAACAGGGAATCAGCCCCAGCATTTT.

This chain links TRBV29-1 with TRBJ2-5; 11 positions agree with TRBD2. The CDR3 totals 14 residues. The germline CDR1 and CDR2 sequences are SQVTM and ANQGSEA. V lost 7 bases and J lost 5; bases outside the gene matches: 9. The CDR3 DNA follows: TGCAGCGCCCATGGGACTAGCGGCGTGGAGACCCAGTACTTC. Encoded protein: CSAHGTSGVETQYF.

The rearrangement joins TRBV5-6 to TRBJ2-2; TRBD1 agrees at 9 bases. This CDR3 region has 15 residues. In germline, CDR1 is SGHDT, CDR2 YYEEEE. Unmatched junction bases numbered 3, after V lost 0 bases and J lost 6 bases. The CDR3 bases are TGTGCCAGCAGCTTGGCCTACAGGGGGCCCGGGGAGCTGTTTTTT. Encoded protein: CASSLAYRGPGELFF.

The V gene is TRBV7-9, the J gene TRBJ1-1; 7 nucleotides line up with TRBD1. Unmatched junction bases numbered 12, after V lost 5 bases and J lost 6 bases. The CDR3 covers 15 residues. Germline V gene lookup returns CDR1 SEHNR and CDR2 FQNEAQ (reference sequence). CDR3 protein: CASSAARQGRAEAFF. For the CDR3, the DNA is TGTGCCAGCAGCGCAGCCCGACAGGGTAGGGCTGAAGCTTTCTTT.

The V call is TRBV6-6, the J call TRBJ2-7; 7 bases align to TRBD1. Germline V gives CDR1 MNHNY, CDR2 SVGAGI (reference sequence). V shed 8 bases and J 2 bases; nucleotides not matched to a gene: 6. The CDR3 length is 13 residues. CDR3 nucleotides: TGTGCCAGCGGCGGCCAGGGGGCCTACGAGCAGTACTTC. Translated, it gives CASGGQGAYEQYF.

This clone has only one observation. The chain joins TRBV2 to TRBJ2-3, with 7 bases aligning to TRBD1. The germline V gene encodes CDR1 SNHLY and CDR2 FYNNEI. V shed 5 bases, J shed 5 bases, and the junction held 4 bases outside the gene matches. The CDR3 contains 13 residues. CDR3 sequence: CASSKRQGDTQYF. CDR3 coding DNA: TGTGCCAGCAGTAAAAGACAGGGAGATACGCAGTATTTT.

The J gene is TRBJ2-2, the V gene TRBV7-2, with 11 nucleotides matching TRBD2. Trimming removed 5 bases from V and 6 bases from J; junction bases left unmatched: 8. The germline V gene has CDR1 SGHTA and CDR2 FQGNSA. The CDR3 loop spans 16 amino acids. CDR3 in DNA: TGTGCCAGCAGCCCGGCCGGGACTAGCGGTTCCGGGGAGCTGTTTTTT. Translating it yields CASSPAGTSGSGELFF.

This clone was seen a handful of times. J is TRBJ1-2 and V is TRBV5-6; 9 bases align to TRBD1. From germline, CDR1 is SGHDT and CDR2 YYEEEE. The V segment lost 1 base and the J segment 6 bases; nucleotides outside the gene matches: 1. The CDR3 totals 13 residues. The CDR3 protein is CASSLRQGDGYTF. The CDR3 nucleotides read TGTGCCAGCAGCTTGCGACAGGGGGATGGCTACACCTTC.

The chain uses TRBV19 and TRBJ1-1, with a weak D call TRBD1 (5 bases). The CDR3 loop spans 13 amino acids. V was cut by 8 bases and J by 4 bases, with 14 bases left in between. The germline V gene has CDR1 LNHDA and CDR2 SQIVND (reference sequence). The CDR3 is CASHGQGGTEAFF. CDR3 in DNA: TGTGCCAGTCACGGGCAGGGCGGCACTGAAGCTTTCTTT.

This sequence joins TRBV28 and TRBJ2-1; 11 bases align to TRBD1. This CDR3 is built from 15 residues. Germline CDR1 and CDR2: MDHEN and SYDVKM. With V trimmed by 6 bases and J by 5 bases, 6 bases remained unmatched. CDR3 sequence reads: CASSDPGQGDNEQFF. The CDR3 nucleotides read TGTGCCAGCAGCGATCCGGGACAGGGGGACAATGAGCAGTTCTTC.